One sample yielded the 9 T cell receptor beta chains listed below, sequenced in a study of T cells in Graves' hyperthyroidism and ophthalmopathy. TCR beta CDR3 region amplification was performed from RNA transcripts. The TCR CDR3 was amplified in a first-round RT-PCR using the HTBI primer set. TCRdb re-derived calls from the multiplex PCR reads in MiXCR, one entry per CDR3 protein. Among roughly 330,000 distinct CDR3 sequences listed, roughly 17% were seen once. Specimen: blood. Every receptor here comes from a man aged 30 to 45 with Graves' hyperthyroidism.

This clonotype appeared many times. The gene calls are TRBV24-1 and TRBJ2-2, with TRBD2 identical over 8 bases. Trimming at V came to 5 bases and at J to 1 base, leaving 5 bases not matched to a gene. Germline V gene lookup returns CDR1 KGHDR and CDR2 SFDVKD. The CDR3 sequence is 16 residues long. CDR3 sequence (DNA): TGTGCCACCAGTGCCCCGGGACTAGAGAACACCGGGGAGCTGTTTTTT. This codes for CATSAPGLENTGELFF.

This clonotype has a count of ten or more. This chain joins TRBV3-1 and TRBJ2-3; 9 nucleotides line up with TRBD2. Germline assignment: CDR1 LGHDT and CDR2 YNNKEL (reference sequence). The CDR3 is 18 amino acids. The V segment lost 1 base and the J segment 2 bases; nucleotides outside the gene matches: 10. Written as DNA, the CDR3 is TGTGCCAGCAGCCAAGTTTTAAGGAGCGGGAGGCCCACAGATACGCAGTATTTT. Protein: CASSQVLRSGRPTDTQYF.

The chain combines TRBV5-1 with TRBJ1-1; 7 bases are a match to TRBD1. Unmatched junction bases numbered 4, after V lost 4 bases and J lost 7 bases. Germline CDR1 is SGHRS and CDR2 is YFSETQ. This CDR3 is built from 12 residues. In DNA, the CDR3 is TGCGCCAGCAGCAGGGGGCCGGATGAAGCTTTCTTT. It encodes CASSRGPDEAFF.

This clonotype was observed at least ten times. The chain combines TRBV12-3 or TRBV12-4 with TRBJ2-7, with 9 positions matching TRBD1. Unmatched junction bases numbered 6, after V lost 6 bases and J lost 6 bases. The CDR3 loop spans 13 amino acids. CDR3 in DNA: TGTGCCAGCAGGCAGGGACAGGGTGCCGAGCAGTACTTC. As protein: CASRQGQGAEQYF.

The genes are TRBV28 and TRBJ1-5, with D possibly being TRBD1 (5 bases). With 4 bases removed from V and 5 bases from J, the gap between germline ends came to 15 bases. The CDR3 sequence is 15 residues long. The germline CDR1 and CDR2 sequences are MDHEN and SYDVKM. The CDR3 bases are TGTGCCAGCAGTTCTCGACGACAGTGGGATCAGCCCCAGCATTTT. The encoded protein is CASSSRRQWDQPQHF.

Many counts were recorded for this clonotype. The chain has TRBV14 and TRBJ2-1; D might be TRBD1 or TRBD2, each matching 5 bases. CDR1 is SGHDN and CDR2 is FVKESK in the germline V gene. CDR3 size: 16 residues. Between the trimmed V and J ends, which lost 4 bases and 2 bases, there was a span of 15 bases. CDR3 protein: CASSRTAGGPYNEQFF. The CDR3 coding sequence is TGTGCCAGCAGCCGTACGGCTGGGGGACCCTACAATGAGCAGTTCTTC.

Only a few counts were recorded for this clonotype. This chain uses TRBV3-1 with TRBJ2-1; D gene unclear. The CDR3 covers 11 residues. Germline CDR1 LGHDT, CDR2 YNNKEL (reference sequence). Trimming pared 1 base from V and 8 bases from J, leaving 3 bases between. The chain's CDR3 is CASSQVHEQFF. CDR3 DNA sequence: TGTGCCAGCAGCCAAGTCCATGAGCAGTTCTTC.

This sequence joins TRBV6-5 and TRBJ2-2, with D perhaps TRBD2 (5 bases). Germline CDR1 reads MNHEY; CDR2 reads SVGAGI. This CDR3 has 14 residues. Trimming cost V 2 bases and J 6 bases, with 10 bases left between them. This chain's CDR3 is CASSYGERAGELFF. CDR3 DNA: TGTGCCAGCAGTTACGGGGAGAGGGCCGGGGAGCTGTTTTTT.

The J gene is TRBJ1-2, the V gene TRBV28; D might be TRBD1 (6 bases). V lost 3 bases to trimming and J lost 7 bases, with 18 bases between them. CDR1 and CDR2 from the germline V gene are MDHEN and SYDVKM. The CDR3 consists of 15 residues. The CDR3 bases are TGTGCCAGCAGTTTTCCAACGACAGGAGAAGGTGGCTACACCTTC. It is translated as CASSFPTTGEGGYTF.